The T cell receptor beta chain under discussion was sequenced for a study of cytomegalovirus exposure and HLA in healthy donors. Overall study findings and caveats: Among TCR beta chains of equal frequency, HLA-associated ones were more clonally expanded in a later analysis.

With V trimmed by 5 bases and J by 2 bases, 9 bases remained unmatched. Germline loops: CDR1 SEHNR, CDR2 FQNEAQ (reference sequence). This CDR3 region has 17 residues. The donors gave bone marrow, and they were healthy. On this clone: The antigen is unknown.

PCR was performed using 60 Vbeta and 13 Jbeta primers. Data came from immunoSEQ multiplex PCR; TCRdb stores just in-frame clones and leaves some out. The table records 150,000 to 180,000 clones, 65% to 80% of them present only once. The V and J genes are TRBV7-9 and TRBJ2-3, with 11 bases that match TRBD2. This TCR was recovered from a man between 18 and 35 years old in good health and CMV-seronegative. Sequenced sample: PBMCs. The CDR3 reads CASSPPTSGETTDTQYF. The CDR3, as DNA: TGTGCCAGCAGCCCTCCGACTAGCGGGGAGACCACAGATACGCAGTATTTT.